This T cell receptor beta chain was identified in a study of CD8+ T cells in alopecia areata. Extraction and reverse transcription of RNA yielded cDNA as the sequencing template. Method: immunoSEQ multiplex PCR; TCRdb's copy keeps in-frame clones and lacks some. The sample lists over 150,000 clones; approximately 60% were seen once. Study-level results: More clonal than normal scalp was lesional scalp, particularly alopecia totalis/universalis.

Note on this clone: Its antigen is not known.

Material for sequencing was CD8+ T cells sorted from blood. This TCR was sampled from a human donor in good health.

CDR3 region: CASSQQTRLTDTQYF. CDR3 DNA sequence: TGTGCCAGCAGCCAACAGACTAGGCTCACAGATACGCAGTATTTT. J is TRBJ2-3 and V is TRBV4-2; a possible D gene is TRBD2 (6 bases). Germline CDR1 reads LGHNA; CDR2 reads YNFKEQ. The CDR3 has 15 residues. V shed 2 bases and J shed 2 bases, with 11 bases lying between them.